The T cell receptor (beta chain) described here comes from a study of cytomegalovirus exposure and HLA in healthy donors (dated by TCRdb to about 2017). Concerning the study at large: An earlier analysis of around 600 of the donors reported 250 to 300 Gb of sequence data and some 120 million unique TCR beta sequences from 150 million to 200 million T cells. An early release that covered around 590 HLA-typed donors contained approximately 300 gigabases of sequencing data and about 84 million unique TCR sequences. Of the 300 to 500 genotyped donors, 80% to 90% were placed in the genetic ancestry cluster associated with self-reported Caucasian donors. The study was designed to test whether signatures of past pathogen exposure could be identified by cataloging public T cell receptors. The T cell repertoires of around 730 subjects were profiled by immunosequencing and related to cytomegalovirus serostatus. A separate validation cohort of some 130 different subjects was used in addition to the roughly 700-subject first cohort. High-throughput TCR immunosequencing, statistical association of individual TCRs with disease status, and machine learning were combined to predict cytomegalovirus infection status. A later analysis re-examined previously published TCR beta repertoires from 600 to 700 donors and added high-resolution HLA genotyping to investigate patterns of TCR occurrence. In the later analysis, no new phenotypic data were used to find candidate immune exposures; instead, reliance was placed on TCR beta sequences and their occurrence across donors. An earlier analysis of several hundred of the donors applied high-throughput TCR beta sequencing to assess whether each TCR beta V gene segment acted as functional or pseudogenic. Alongside the repertoire data, information on donor age, sex, ethnicity and CMV serostatus was compiled. Genome-wide SNP genotypes for about 60% of the 666 donors were used in a later genetic analysis, which treated that subset as a discovery cohort. Every discovery cohort repertoire had been produced on one sequencing platform. Class I and class II HLA loci were covered by the typing at four-digit resolution. Typing coverage differed by locus: A, B, C, DRB1 and DQB1 were typed in about 629-640 donors, DQA1 in 500 to 550, DPA1 in roughly 590, and DPB1 in roughly 450. Because of strong linkage in the cohort, four to six DR-DQ haplotypes were treated as single units for association and clustering. On average, roughly 200,000 unique TCR beta nucleotide sequences were sequenced per donor among 350 to 400 genotyped donors of the cohort, with around 19% of those sequences being non-productive. The full study reports these points: CMV serostatus was the only immune exposure information available for the cohort. In a later analysis, the rate of TCR association differed among HLA loci, with DRB1 alleles having the most associated TCRs and HLA-C alleles having the fewest. The study listed 150 to 200 TCR beta chains as associated with cytomegalovirus. In an earlier analysis of more than 450 of the donors, most TCR beta V segments were observed in productive rearrangements about 87% or about 30% of the time, broadly matching IMGT annotations. Specific HLA alleles were associated with 16,951 TCR beta sequences at a false discovery rate of 0.05 in a later analysis. In this cohort, only TCR beta chains were sequenced, and detectable features were limited by the absence of alpha or paired-chain data. HLA typing was unavailable for some donors at each locus, so association tests used only the typed subset. Linkage disequilibrium might explain the correlated functional status among segregating V segments, but an unknown experimental factor could not be ruled out. In a later analysis, most CMV-associated TCR beta chains were found to appear HLA-restricted, with HLA associations seemingly driven largely by CMV exposure. Most TCR sequences were observed very rarely across donors, whereas some public TCRs were present in many individuals. When HLA alleles, especially DR and DQ, strongly co-occurred, TCR associations were difficult to assign to individual alleles. Several of the top co-occurrence clusters appeared to be linked to parvovirus B19, influenza, CMV and Epstein-Barr virus, according to a later analysis. Compared with the roughly 700-donor mean, donors in an Asian-associated ancestry cluster had fewer N-insertions in productive TCRs, according to a later genetic analysis. Some IMGT-functional V segments, including TRBV6-2 and TRBV6-3, could not be told apart with the 87-base-pair reads, so those segments were excluded. Because counts were too low, seventeen rarely observed V segments, including chromosome 9 orphons, were left out of the earlier analysis of about 620 of the donors. It was suggested by the authors that the approach could potentially be generalized to other disease states and immunological phenotypes. A few of the identified cytomegalovirus-associated TCR beta chains were confirmed in vitro to be specific for cytomegalovirus antigens. In a later genetic analysis, a missense DCLRE1C variant was associated with V-gene and J-gene trimming of TCR beta chains, and the association was replicated in an independent cohort. The classifier was reported to diagnose cytomegalovirus status with high specificity and sensitivity in both the original cohort and the validation cohort. A cluster of highly shared sequence variants was judged likely to be a technical artifact of the sequencing pipeline. A further reported finding was that TCR beta sequences accurately predicted the HLA-A and HLA-B alleles for most subjects in the first cohort. In a later analysis, HLA-associated TCR beta chains were found to be more clonally expanded and to have lower generation probabilities than equally common non-associated chains. The presence/absence analyses assumed that sequencing depth was roughly uniform across donors, and that assumption may not be true.

Libraries were built with the immunoSEQ multiplex PCR assay. The multiplex PCR relied on a mix of 60 forward primers for TCR Vbeta segments and 13 reverse primers for TCR Jbeta segments. The CDR3 region of rearranged TCR beta genes was amplified from genomic DNA by a multiplex PCR assay. Amplified TCR beta libraries were sequenced as 87-base-pair reads on the Illumina HiSeq System. Turning to the authors' computational methods: In a later analysis, around 80 million unique TCR beta chains were counted across the 500 to 850 repertoires, and about 10 million of these chains were shared by at least two donors. Raw reads were error-corrected and collapsed into unique sequences by a nearest-neighbor algorithm in which closely related sequences were merged to remove PCR and sequencing errors. CDR3 sequences were aligned to IMGT reference sequences to assign V, D and J gene segments. For a sequence to be retained, a match of at least six nucleotides was required to both a V gene segment and a J gene segment. Rearrangements were classified as productive when the CDR3 lacked stop codons and remained in frame with V and J, and all other rearrangements were classified as non-productive. CDR3 was defined according to IMGT convention as the region running from the second conserved V-encoded cysteine to the conserved J-encoded phenylalanine. The earlier analysis of about 610 of the donors excluded any sequence lacking an unambiguous match to a single V gene segment. In an earlier analysis of some 590 of the donors, a V segment was called functional when productive rearrangements were above 56.7%, and segregating when the standard deviation between donors exceeded 5%. To diagnose cytomegalovirus status from the catalog of TCR beta chain sequences, a statistical classification framework was built. A later analysis assigned V and J genes by comparing TCR nucleotide sequences with IMGT/GENE-DB human TR gene sequences. Using the TCRdist pipeline, a later analysis assigned CDR3 sequences along with most-parsimonious VDJ recombination scenarios. A later analysis defined each TCR beta chain by its CDR3 amino acid sequence plus V-gene family, and excluded reads lacking a unique V-gene family. As a way to deal with suspected cross-contamination and a sequencing artifact, a later analysis dropped over 550 nucleotide sequences that were highly shared and had low generation probability. In a later analysis, a clonal expansion index was calculated for each public chain from normalized within-repertoire ranks of inferred template counts. Generation probabilities in a later analysis came from a VDJ recombination model fitted to out-of-frame rearrangements, and those results were checked against IGoR. In a later analysis, hypergeometric tests were used to score TCR-TCR, TCR-HLA and TCR-CMV co-occurrence, with a repertoire-size bias correction applied to TCR pairs. A later analysis estimated false discovery rates by permuting HLA or CMV assignments 20 times. In a later analysis, co-occurring TCRs were grouped with DBSCAN, and TCRdist sequence similarity was added when clustering was performed within HLA-allele-positive subsets. Repertoires with fewer than 30,000 or more than 120,000 public chains, plus five repertoires with anomalous nucleotide sharing, were excluded from co-occurrence clustering. TCRdb re-hosts the immuneACCESS table, in-frame sequences only. Its copies lack some clones; in the studies checked, an unresolved V gene accounts for under half of them, and the cause for the rest is not known. The V and J calls and clone size come from that table; D and trimming were worked out from the DNA. This sample gives about 120,000 clones in total; roughly three fifths of them show up just once. 9% to 10% of the sample is taken by the ten largest.

This clone was found a few times. Its cognate antigen has yet to be identified. It has no much larger one-base neighbor in the sample; base qualities were not kept. The germline V gene sets CDR1 to SGHVS and CDR2 to FQNEAQ. The CDR3 runs 15 residues from the cysteine to the phenylalanine. Only the CDR3 part of the read is kept: 45 bases, read in frame from the first base. The junction shows trimming of 5 bases on V and 10 bases on J, and the gene matches do not reach 11 bases of it. The cohort consisted of approximately 690 healthy bone marrow donors. Cohort members were all nominally healthy when sampled, although unrecorded immune exposures were likely present. The donor was CMV seropositive and was included in the group of 290 or so seropositive cohort members. Every donor gave a peripheral blood sample, and the peripheral blood mononuclear cells from that sample were used for TCR beta sequencing. The Qiagen DNeasy Blood Extraction Kit was used to extract genomic DNA from the blood cell samples.

The receptor was derived from a man aged 35 to 55 in good health and CMV-seropositive. The chain employs TRBV7-8 and TRBJ1-6, with 7 bases aligning to TRBD1. Sequencing was performed on PBMCs. This receptor has the CDR3 CASSPWGTVKSPLHF. In nucleotide form, the sequence is TGTGCCAGCAGCCCCTGGGGGACAGTTAAGTCACCCCTCCACTTT.